This T cell receptor beta chain originates from a study of blood T cell repertoires in COVID-19. Background on the study: Nucleic acid was either cDNA or gDNA, and it came from T cells, B-cell-depleted T cells, or PBMCs.

The CDR3 is 13 amino acids. J lost 5 bases, V lost 10 bases, and 8 bases had no gene match. Germline CDR1 ENHRY, CDR2 SYGVKD. Shortly before study entry, within 2 weeks, exposed participants had met a COVID-19 case. Per the authors' pipeline: Quantification of nucleated cells was approximated via reference gene primer amplification. TCRdb's table, derived via immunoSEQ multiplex PCR, lists solely in-frame clones and lacks some. V and J calls and clone size follow that table, whereas D and trimming were derived from the DNA. The data show a few hundred thousand clones, approximately 93% seen once. This sequence joins TRBV10-3 and TRBJ2-3, with 8 bases fitting TRBD2. This clonotype was sampled from a woman in her 40s who had been exposed to COVID-19. Input material: PBMCs or T cells enriched from blood (not recorded which). The CDR3 coding sequence is TGTGCCACCTCAGCGGGAGAGAGAGATACGCAGTATTTT. It specifies CATSAGERDTQYF.